Following are 16 T cell receptor beta chains from one sample sequenced in a study of cytomegalovirus exposure and HLA in healthy donors. Repertoires were generated with immunoSEQ multiplex PCR, while TCRdb's copy carries only in-frame clones and drops some. The sample lists fewer than 250,000 clones; 80% to 90% were seen once. The sample taken for sequencing was PBMCs. The receptor source for this set is a young man in good health and CMV-seronegative.

The chain is built from TRBV6-5 and TRBJ2-7; 13 nucleotides agree with TRBD2. From germline, CDR1 is MNHEY and CDR2 SVGAGI. Germline trimming cut 6 bases from V and 4 bases from J; bases unmatched to any gene: 0. The CDR3 consists of 13 residues. For the CDR3, the DNA is TGTGCCAGCAGACTAGCGGGGGGGTACGAGCAGTACTTC. It yields the protein CASRLAGGYEQYF.

This rearrangement joins TRBV2 to TRBJ2-3; 9 bases fit TRBD2. Losses at the gene ends were 4 bases for V and 3 bases for J; bases not matched to a gene: 5. The germline V gene has CDR1 SNHLY and CDR2 FYNNEI. The CDR3 is 15 residues long. The CDR3 reads CASSVVAGVTDTQYF. The DNA of the CDR3 is TGTGCCAGCAGTGTAGTAGCGGGAGTTACAGATACGCAGTATTTT.

The chain links TRBV18 to TRBJ1-1; no firm D call. V lost 3 bases to trimming and J lost 1 base, with 12 bases between them. Germline lookup yields CDR1 KGHSH and CDR2 LQKENI. The CDR3 totals 15 residues. This CDR3 is CASSPFDYRNTEAFF. DNA for the CDR3: TGTGCCAGCTCACCCTTCGACTACCGGAACACTGAAGCTTTCTTT.

By sample share, this clone is medium-sized. The chain uses TRBV20-1 and TRBJ2-1; the D gene is possibly TRBD2 (6 bases). V lost 7 bases and J 8 bases, leaving 12 bases between the germline ends. This CDR3 has 11 residues. Germline V gives CDR1 DFQATT, CDR2 SNEGSKA (reference sequence). The CDR3 region is CSVSAGYEQFF. In DNA, the CDR3 is TGCAGTGTTTCGGCGGGATATGAGCAGTTCTTC.

This chain connects TRBV10-2 to TRBJ1-3; weak D call: TRBD1 (5 bases). Between the trimmed V and J ends, which lost 4 bases and 1 base, there was a span of 14 bases. The CDR3 totals 16 residues. Germline V gene lookup returns CDR1 WSHSY and CDR2 SAAADI. The DNA for the CDR3 is TGCGCCAGCAGTGGGAAGGGACTACCTTCTGGAAACACCATATATTTT. Protein product: CASSGKGLPSGNTIYF.

The V gene is TRBV27, the J gene TRBJ1-6; 7 bases are a match to TRBD1. The CDR3 length is 15 residues. CDR1 is MNHEY and CDR2 is SMNVEV in the germline V gene (reference sequence). Trimming took 0 bases from V and 10 from J; bases not matched to a gene: 6. CDR3 sequence reads: CASSLSDRVYSPLHF. The CDR3 DNA reads TGTGCCAGCAGTTTATCTGACAGGGTGTACTCACCCCTCCACTTT.

The count of this clone is one. The V call is TRBV4-1, the J call TRBJ1-3, with 8 bases matching TRBD1. From germline, CDR1 is MGHRA and CDR2 YSYEKL. CDR3 length: 18 amino acids. V trimming: 3 bases; J trimming: 0 bases; junction bases outside the gene matches: 10. The DNA for the CDR3 is TGCGCCAGCAGCCACCAAGCCGGACAGGGCGGCTCTGGAAACACCATATATTTT. Its protein product is CASSHQAGQGGSGNTIYF.

The rearrangement links TRBV7-3 to TRBJ2-3, with D perhaps matching TRBD1 (7 bases). Trimming stripped 5 bases from V and 5 bases from J, with 14 bases between. This CDR3 is 14 amino acids long. Germline values: CDR1 SGHTA, CDR2 FQGTGA. The CDR3 loop reads CASSPRQGGDTQYF. CDR3 bases: TGTGCCAGCAGCCCACGACAGGGAGGAGATACGCAGTATTTT.

The rearrangement joins TRBV4-1 to TRBJ2-3, with 9 bases matching TRBD2. Per the germline V gene, CDR1 is MGHRA and CDR2 is YSYEKL. The trim removed 3 bases at V and 0 bases at J, leaving 4 bases unmatched. The CDR3 extends over 16 amino acids. CDR3 loop: CASSQASGTSTDTQYF. CDR3 in DNA: TGCGCCAGCAGCCAGGCTAGCGGGACTAGCACAGATACGCAGTATTTT.

The chain combines TRBV6-6 with TRBJ2-7; D unclear. V lost 5 bases and J lost 5, with 7 bases in between. The CDR3 sequence is 11 residues long. Per germline, CDR1 MNHNY and CDR2 SVGAGI (reference sequence). DNA of the CDR3: TGTGCCAGCAGTATCCGGGACGAGCAGTACTTC. Residues: CASSIRDEQYF.

The gene calls are TRBV2 and TRBJ2-5, with 7 nucleotides matching TRBD2. This CDR3 spans 13 amino acids. Trimming at V came to 6 bases and at J to 4 bases, leaving 5 bases not matched to a gene. The germline CDR1 and CDR2 sequences are SNHLY and FYNNEI. CDR3 sequence reads: CASRLRGVETQYF. The CDR3 coding sequence is TGTGCCAGCAGACTACGGGGGGTAGAGACCCAGTACTTC.

The CDR3 here is CASSLGLAGHPEQFF. CDR3 coding DNA: TGCGCCAGCAGCCTAGGACTAGCGGGACACCCTGAGCAGTTCTTC. The chain couples TRBV4-3 to TRBJ2-1; TRBD2 matches at 12 bases. Losses at the gene ends were 4 bases for V and 9 bases for J; bases not matched to a gene: 7. Germline loops: CDR1 LGHNA, CDR2 YSLEER. The CDR3 totals 15 residues.

The genes are TRBV6-1 and TRBJ2-1, with D tentatively TRBD2 (5 bases). Trimming removed 8 bases from V and 6 bases from J, with 8 bases in between. Germline V gene lookup returns CDR1 MNHNS and CDR2 SASEGT. This CDR3 contains 11 residues. The CDR3 region has the DNA TGTGCCAGCCCCCGGGGCAATGAGCAGTTCTTC. Amino acid sequence: CASPRGNEQFF.

V usage is TRBV6-1 and J usage is TRBJ2-3, with D possibly matching TRBD1 (5 bases). This CDR3 comprises 16 residues. With 1 base removed from V and 6 bases from J, the gap between germline ends came to 17 bases. The germline V gene encodes CDR1 MNHNS and CDR2 SASEGT. The CDR3 sequence: CASSEVWTSAGDTQYF. For the CDR3, the DNA is TGTGCCAGCAGTGAAGTATGGACATCGGCTGGGGATACGCAGTATTTT.

The chain has TRBV12-5 and TRBJ2-2, with 10 bases that match TRBD2. CDR1 and CDR2 from the germline V gene are LGHNT and FRNRAP. V shed 5 bases, J shed 3 bases, and the junction held 0 bases outside the gene matches. The CDR3 extends over 14 amino acids. CDR3 amino acids: CASGSGRDTGELFF. The CDR3 DNA sequence: TGTGCTAGTGGTAGCGGGAGGGACACCGGGGAGCTGTTTTTT.

This clone was seen a single time. The chain links TRBV5-1 to TRBJ2-5, with 8 bases lining up with TRBD1. This CDR3 comprises 15 residues. Losses at the gene ends were 3 bases for V and 4 bases for J; bases not matched to a gene: 8. Per the germline V gene, CDR1 is SGHRS and CDR2 is YFSETQ. The CDR3 DNA follows: TGCGCCAGCAGCTCCAGGGGGCAGGGTGGAGAGACCCAGTACTTC. Amino acids: CASSSRGQGGETQYF.